The source of this TCR beta chain is a study of radiation and T cells in renal cell carcinoma. Between the trimmed V and J ends, which lost 4 bases and 6 bases, there was a span of 11 bases. CDR1 is SGHNT, CDR2 YYREEE, per germline (reference sequence). The CDR3 runs 13 residues. General observations from the study: Top 100 clonotypes averaged around 50% in irradiated versus about 43% in nephrectomy-only tumors. Tumor samples were small regions of around 1 g.

This clone was seen a handful of times. Antigen unknown. Assay used: immunoSEQ multiplex PCR; TCRdb lists only in-frame clones, some missing. The sample includes around 16,000 clones, 55% to 60% seen only once; the top ten take approximately 9.9%. Treatment: treatment-naive control, cytoreductive nephrectomy. Controls were unirradiated tumors from treatment-naive cytoreductive nephrectomy patients. The material was tumor tissue, obtained from a patient whose treatment was nephrectomy without radiotherapy. The chain has TRBV5-4 and TRBJ2-1; D uncertain. This receptor was obtained from a man between 45 and 60 years old with renal cell carcinoma. CDR3 DNA sequence: TGTGCCAGCAGCACCCCGAAGGTCAATGAGCAGTTCTTC. Translating gives CASSTPKVNEQFF.